This T cell receptor beta chain was documented in a study of cytomegalovirus exposure and HLA in healthy donors. Overall study results and limits: The study had only CMV serostatus as immune exposure information.

Turning to this clone: What it recognizes is unknown.

The study ran its PCR with 60 Vbeta and 13 Jbeta primers. TCRdb keeps only in-frame clones here, not all; method: immunoSEQ multiplex PCR. Of over 100,000 clones listed, around 70% are singletons. Germline V gene data show CDR1 as SGHTA and CDR2 as FQGNSA. Trimming left V 5 bases short and J 0 bases short, with 13 bases between. The length of the CDR3 is 15 residues. V and J are TRBV7-2 and TRBJ1-1, with D tentatively TRBD1 (5 bases). This receptor was identified in a male donor in good health and CMV-seronegative. The sequenced sample consisted of PBMCs. Here the CDR3 reads CASSRGGILNTEAFF. The CDR3 DNA sequence: TGTGCCAGCAGCCGGGGGGGTATACTGAACACTGAAGCTTTCTTT.